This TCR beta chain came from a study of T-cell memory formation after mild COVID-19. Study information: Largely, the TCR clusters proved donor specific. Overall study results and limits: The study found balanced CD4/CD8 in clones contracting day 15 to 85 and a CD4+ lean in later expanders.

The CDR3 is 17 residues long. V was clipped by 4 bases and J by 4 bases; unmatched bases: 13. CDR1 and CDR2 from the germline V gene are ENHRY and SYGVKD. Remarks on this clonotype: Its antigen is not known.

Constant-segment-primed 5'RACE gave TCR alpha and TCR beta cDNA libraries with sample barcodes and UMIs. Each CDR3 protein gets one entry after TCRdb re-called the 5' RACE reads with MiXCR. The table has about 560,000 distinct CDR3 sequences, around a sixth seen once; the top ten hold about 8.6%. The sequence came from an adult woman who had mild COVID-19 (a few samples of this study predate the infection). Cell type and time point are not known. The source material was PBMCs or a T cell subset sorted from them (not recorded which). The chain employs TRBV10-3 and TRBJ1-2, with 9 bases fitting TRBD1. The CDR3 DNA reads TGTGCCATCAGTGGATCCCCGGACAGGGGAACTACCTATGGCTACACCTTC. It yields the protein CAISGSPDRGTTYGYTF.